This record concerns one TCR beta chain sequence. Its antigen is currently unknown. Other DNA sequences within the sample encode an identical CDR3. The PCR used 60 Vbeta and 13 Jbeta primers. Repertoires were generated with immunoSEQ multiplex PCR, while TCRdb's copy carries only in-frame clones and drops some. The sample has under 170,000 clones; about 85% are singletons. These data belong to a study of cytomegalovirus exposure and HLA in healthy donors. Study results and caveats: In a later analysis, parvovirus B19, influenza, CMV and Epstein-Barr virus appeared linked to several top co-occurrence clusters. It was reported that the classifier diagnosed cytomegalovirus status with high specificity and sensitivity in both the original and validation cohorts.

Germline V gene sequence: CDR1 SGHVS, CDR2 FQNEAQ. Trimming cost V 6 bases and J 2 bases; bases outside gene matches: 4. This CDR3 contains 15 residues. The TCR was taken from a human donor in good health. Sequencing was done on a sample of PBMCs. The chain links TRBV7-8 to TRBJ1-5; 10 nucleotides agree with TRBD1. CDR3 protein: CASSSGQGGNQPQHF. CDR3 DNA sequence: TGTGCCAGCAGTTCCGGACAGGGGGGCAATCAGCCCCAGCATTTT.